The following is a T cell receptor (beta chain) sequence with its context. Its antigen is unknown. The data were obtained in a study of OX40 agonist ivuxolimab in advanced cancers. Study overall: Participants, around 80% male, averaged roughly 55 years of age, ranging from roughly 23 to 80.

Trimming removed 4 bases at V and 3 bases at J, with 15 bases between. CDR3 size: 15 residues. Germline V lookup: CDR1 ENHRY, CDR2 SYGVKD. Study findings and constraints: Clonal expansion was seen in CD4+ and CD8+ blood T cells by week 6 at 0.1 to 3.0 mg/kg. Among T cells, CD8+ cells averaged more expanded clones than CD4+ cells.

This table comes from immunoSEQ multiplex PCR, and its TCRdb copy is limited to in-frame clones, with some not included. The table includes 70,000 to 95,000 clones, about 88% detected once. This chain connects TRBV10-3 to TRBJ1-1; D perhaps matches TRBD1 (5 bases). This receptor was obtained from an adult with an advanced solid tumor such as melanoma, head and neck, liver or kidney cancer. This material consisted of CD4+ or CD8+ T cells sorted from blood, taken in a trial of the OX40 agonist ivuxolimab. Written as DNA, the CDR3 is TGTGCCATCAGTGCACGGGGGAGGGAGCACACTGAAGCTTTCTTT. It yields the protein CAISARGREHTEAFF.